This TCR beta chain was identified during a study of cytomegalovirus exposure and HLA in healthy donors (dated by TCRdb to 2017 to 2019). Looking at the study overall: According to a later analysis, the 120 or so validation repertoires were produced on the same platform as the 666 repertoires of the first cohort. The aim of the study was to test whether cataloging public T cell receptors could identify signatures of past pathogen exposure. In addition to the first cohort of 666 subjects, a separate validation cohort of over 90 different subjects was used. The study combined high-throughput TCR immunosequencing, statistical association of individual TCRs with disease status, and machine learning to predict cytomegalovirus infection status. Study-level results and caveats: The validation cohort had no HLA typing available for a later analysis, so co-occurrence within that cohort was assessed over all 130 or so repertoires. In the study, some 160 TCR beta chains were listed as associated with cytomegalovirus. Of the cluster scores, 94% were above 0 in a later analysis, which found that TCRs clustered in the first cohort also tended to co-occur in the 120 validation repertoires. It was suggested by the authors that the approach could potentially be generalized to other disease states and immunological phenotypes. Most TCR sequences were seen in very few donors, while some public TCRs were found in many individuals. In vitro tests confirmed that a few of the cytomegalovirus-associated TCR beta chains recognize cytomegalovirus antigens. The classifier was reported to diagnose cytomegalovirus status with high specificity and sensitivity in both the original and validation cohorts.

Library preparation was by the immunoSEQ multiplex PCR assay. Under the source paper's analysis protocol: A statistical classification framework was built to diagnose cytomegalovirus status from the catalog of TCR beta chain sequences. The clones in this table, taken by TCRdb from immuneACCESS, are in-frame only. Not every clone is retained; where verified, under half of the shortfall comes from an unresolved V gene, and the cause of the rest is unknown. The V and J calls and clone size are taken from that table; D and trimming were inferred from the DNA. Here the sample has roughly 56,000 clones; just under 95% occur a single time. Under 2.5% of the sample belongs to the ten largest clones. Donors formed part of the validation cohort, which comprised some 120 subjects and was distinct from the first cohort of under 750 subjects. CDR1 is given as MNHEY and CDR2 as SVGAGI, both from the germline V gene. Inclusive of the bounding cysteine and phenylalanine, the CDR3 is 14 residues long. Kept here is only the CDR3 DNA, which spans 42 bases and is read in frame from base 1. V ends up 6 bases short and J 4 bases short, with an unmatched junction base count of 7.

The count of this clone is one. Its antigen is still unknown. The record has no base qualities; no much larger clone is one base away. This receptor was obtained from a man aged 18 to 29 in good health and CMV-seronegative. This chain joins TRBV6-5 to TRBJ2-7, and 9 bases in between align with TRBD2. Sequencing was carried out using PBMCs. In nucleotides, the sequence is TGTGCCAGCAGGAGTAGCGGGAGTGTTTACGAGCAGTACTTC. Translated, it gives CASRSSGSVYEQYF.